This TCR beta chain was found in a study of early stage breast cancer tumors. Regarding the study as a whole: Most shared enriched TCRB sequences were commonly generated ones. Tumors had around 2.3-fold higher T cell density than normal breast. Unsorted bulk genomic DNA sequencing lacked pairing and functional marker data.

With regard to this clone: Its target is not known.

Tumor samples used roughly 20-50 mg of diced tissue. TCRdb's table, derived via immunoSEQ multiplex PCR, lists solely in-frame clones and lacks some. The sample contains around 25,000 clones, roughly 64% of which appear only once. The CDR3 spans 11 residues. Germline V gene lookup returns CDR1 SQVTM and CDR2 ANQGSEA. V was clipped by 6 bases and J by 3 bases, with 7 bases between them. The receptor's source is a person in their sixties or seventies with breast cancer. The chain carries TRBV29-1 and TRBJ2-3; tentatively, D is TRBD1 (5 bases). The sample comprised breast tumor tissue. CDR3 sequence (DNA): TGCAGCGTCAGACAGACAGATACGCAGTATTTT. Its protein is CSVRQTDTQYF.